These 6 T cell receptor beta chains share one sample of origin, sequenced in a study of T cell repertoires in cytomegalovirus infection. TCRdb reanalysed the reads using MiXCR and keeps one entry per CDR3 protein. The sample has 250,000 or so distinct CDR3 sequences, around 12% seen once. Sequencing was done on a sample of PBMCs. The source of these receptors is a human donor in good health (CMV status not recorded). Some clones in this sample may be carry-over from other donors' samples.

The chain recombines TRBV28 with TRBJ2-1; TRBD2 is a possible D gene (6 bases). The CDR3 runs to 13 residues. CDR1 MDHEN and CDR2 SYDVKM come from the germline V gene. V was shortened by 4 bases and J by 8 bases, with 12 bases between the two germline ends. In DNA form, the CDR3 reads TGTGCCAGCAGTTCGACTAGTTCCGATGAGCAGTTCTTC. Protein sequence: CASSSTSSDEQFF.

This clonotype was observed a handful of times. The rearrangement joins TRBV20-1 to TRBJ1-2, with D perhaps TRBD1 (6 bases). The CDR3 runs to 16 residues. The V gene's germline CDR1 is DFQATT and CDR2 SNEGSKA (reference sequence). V lost 0 bases and J 0 bases, leaving 14 bases between the germline ends. In DNA, the CDR3 is TGCAGTGCTAGAGATTCAGGACAGCCTTCTAACTATGGCTACACCTTC. Translated: CSARDSGQPSNYGYTF.

This clonotype turned up a few times. This rearrangement joins TRBV7-9 to TRBJ1-1; tentative D call: TRBD1 (5 bases). Trimming pared 0 bases from V and 1 base from J, leaving 15 bases between. The CDR3 loop spans 17 amino acids. CDR1 and CDR2 (germline): SEHNR, FQNEAQ (reference sequence). The CDR3: CASSLAQGPGGNTEAFF. Here the CDR3 DNA reads TGTGCCAGCAGCTTAGCTCAGGGTCCGGGGGGGAACACTGAAGCTTTCTTT.

This rearrangement joins TRBV14 to TRBJ2-1; 14 nucleotides match TRBD2. The CDR3 totals 15 residues. Germline lookup yields CDR1 SGHDN and CDR2 FVKESK. V shed 2 bases and J 7 bases; nucleotides not matched to a gene: 1. CDR3 in amino acids: CASSQRLAGGNEQFF. The CDR3 DNA sequence: TGTGCCAGCAGCCAAAGACTAGCGGGGGGGAATGAGCAGTTCTTC.

This clonotype was detected many times. This chain connects TRBV7-2 to TRBJ2-2; the D gene is possibly TRBD2 (7 bases). V lost 5 bases and J 0 bases, leaving 13 bases between the germline ends. The CDR3 length is 16 residues. Germline V lookup: CDR1 SGHTA, CDR2 FQGNSA. CDR3 DNA: TGTGCCAGCAGCCCCGAGGGGGGGGCGAACACCGGGGAGCTGTTTTTT. Protein sequence: CASSPEGGANTGELFF.

The table lists this clonotype with many counts. The chain has TRBV27 and TRBJ2-5; TRBD2 is a possible D gene (6 bases). This CDR3 region has 14 residues. CDR1 MNHEY and CDR2 SMNVEV come from the germline V gene (reference sequence). The V end was cut by 3 bases, the J end by 4 bases, with 12 bases between. In DNA, the CDR3 is TGTGCCAGCAGTTTCACTGGGGGAGGAGAGACCCAGTACTTC. Its translation is CASSFTGGGETQYF.